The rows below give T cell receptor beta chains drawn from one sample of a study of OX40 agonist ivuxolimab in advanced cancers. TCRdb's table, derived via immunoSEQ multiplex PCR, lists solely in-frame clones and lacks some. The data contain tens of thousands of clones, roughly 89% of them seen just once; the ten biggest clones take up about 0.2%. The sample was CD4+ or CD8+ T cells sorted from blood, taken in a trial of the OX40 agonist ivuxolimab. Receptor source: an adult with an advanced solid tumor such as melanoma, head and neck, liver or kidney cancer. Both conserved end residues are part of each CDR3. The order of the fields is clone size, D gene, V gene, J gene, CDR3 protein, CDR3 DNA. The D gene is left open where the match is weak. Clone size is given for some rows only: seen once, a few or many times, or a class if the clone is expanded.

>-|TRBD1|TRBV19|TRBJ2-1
CASSERPTTGVQFF
TGTGCCAGTAGTGAACGTCCAACGACAGGGGTGCAGTTCTTC
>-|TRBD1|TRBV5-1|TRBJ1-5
CASSPSPGGPLNQPQHF
TGCGCCAGCAGCCCCAGTCCAGGGGGCCCGCTCAATCAGCCCCAGCATTTT
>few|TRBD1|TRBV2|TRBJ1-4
CASRDRQGYEKLFF
TGTGCCAGCAGAGATCGACAGGGATATGAAAAACTGTTTTTT
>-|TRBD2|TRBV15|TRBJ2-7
CATSRDGTSGGYEQYF
TGTGCCACCAGCAGAGATGGGACTAGCGGGGGCTACGAGCAGTACTTC
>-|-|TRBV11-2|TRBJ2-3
CASSYTILDTQYF
TGTGCCAGCAGCTACACAATACTAGATACGCAGTATTTT
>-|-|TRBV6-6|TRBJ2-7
CASNWAEPTRNEQYF
TGTGCCAGCAATTGGGCGGAACCGACTAGAAACGAGCAGTACTTC
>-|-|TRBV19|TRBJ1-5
CASSTRDSSNQPQHF
TGTGCCAGTAGTACCAGGGACTCTAGCAATCAGCCCCAGCATTTT
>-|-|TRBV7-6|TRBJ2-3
CASSLELVDTQYF
TGTGCCAGCAGCTTAGAGCTGGTAGATACGCAGTATTTT
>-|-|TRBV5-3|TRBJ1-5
CARSPRWQGDQPQHF
TGTGCCAGAAGCCCGCGGTGGCAGGGAGATCAGCCCCAGCATTTT
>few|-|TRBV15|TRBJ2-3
CATSRDVDTQYF
TGTGCCACCAGCAGAGATGTGGATACGCAGTATTTT
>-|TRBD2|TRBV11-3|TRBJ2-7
CASSLAGTSASEQYF
TGTGCCAGCAGCTTGGCCGGGACTAGCGCCAGTGAGCAGTACTTC
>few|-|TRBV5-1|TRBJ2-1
CASSLGPWNPGLKNEQFF
TGCGCCAGCAGCTTGGGCCCATGGAATCCCGGACTAAAGAATGAGCAGTTCTTC
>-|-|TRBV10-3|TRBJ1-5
CAISADSDNQPQHF
TGTGCCATCAGCGCGGACAGCGACAATCAGCCCCAGCATTTT
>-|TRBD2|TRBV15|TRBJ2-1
CATSRNRGGASSSYNEQFF
TGTGCCACCAGCAGAAACCGGGGGGGAGCATCGAGCTCCTACAATGAGCAGTTCTTC
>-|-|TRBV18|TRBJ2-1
CASSPPHTYNEQFF
TGTGCCAGCTCACCGCCTCATACCTACAATGAGCAGTTCTTC
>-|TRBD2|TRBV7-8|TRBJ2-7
CASSSRTGPTSGRIDEQYF
TGTGCCAGCAGCTCACGTACCGGGCCGACTAGCGGGAGGATCGACGAGCAGTACTTC
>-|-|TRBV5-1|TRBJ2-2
CASSFQGGTGELFF
TGCGCCAGCAGCTTCCAGGGTGGCACCGGGGAGCTGTTTTTT
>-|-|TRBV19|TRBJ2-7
CASGGARSYEQYF
TGTGCCAGTGGTGGGGCTCGGTCCTACGAGCAGTACTTC
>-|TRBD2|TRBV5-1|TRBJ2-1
CASSRGGGGAVYEQFF
TGCGCCAGCAGCCGCGGCGGCGGGGGGGCAGTCTATGAGCAGTTCTTC
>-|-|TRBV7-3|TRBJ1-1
CASSSLPGQNTEAFF
TGTGCCAGCAGCTCACTCCCGGGGCAGAACACTGAAGCTTTCTTT
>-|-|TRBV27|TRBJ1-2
CASSLSPRPDRTYGYTF
TGTGCCAGCAGTTTATCGCCCCGGCCCGACAGGACCTATGGCTACACCTTC
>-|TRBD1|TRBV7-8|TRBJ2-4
CASSLGSVKGQKPLAKNIQYF
TGTGCCAGCAGCTTAGGTTCGGTAAAGGGACAGAAGCCCTTAGCCAAAAACATTCAGTACTTC
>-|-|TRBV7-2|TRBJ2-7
CASRIPYEQYF
TGTGCCAGCAGGATACCCTACGAGCAGTACTTC
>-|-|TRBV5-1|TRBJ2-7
CASRPPTTYEQYF
TGCGCCAGCAGACCTCCCACTACCTACGAGCAGTACTTC
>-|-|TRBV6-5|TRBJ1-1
CASINWMNTEAFF
TGTGCCAGCATAAACTGGATGAACACTGAAGCTTTCTTT
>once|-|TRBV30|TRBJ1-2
CAWRGVTYGYTF
TGTGCCTGGAGGGGAGTGACCTATGGCTACACCTTC
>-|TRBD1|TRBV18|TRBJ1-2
CASSLGRTGDENNYGYTF
TGTGCTAGCTCTTTGGGGCGGACAGGGGATGAAAATAACTATGGCTACACCTTC
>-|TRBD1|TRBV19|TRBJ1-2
CASSRQGASGYTF
TGTGCCAGTAGTCGACAGGGGGCCAGTGGCTACACCTTC
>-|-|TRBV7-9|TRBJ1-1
CASSGTDTEAFF
TGTGCCAGCAGCGGGACGGACACTGAAGCTTTCTTT
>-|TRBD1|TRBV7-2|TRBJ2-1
CASSLDRDNEQFF
TGTGCCAGCAGCTTGGACAGGGACAATGAGCAGTTCTTC
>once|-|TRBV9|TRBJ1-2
CASSPIRGYGYTF
TGTGCCAGCAGCCCGATTCGGGGGTATGGCTACACCTTC
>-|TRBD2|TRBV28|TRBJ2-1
CASSFIAGGSGSYNEQFF
TGTGCCAGCAGTTTTATTGCTGGCGGGAGTGGGTCCTACAATGAGCAGTTCTTC
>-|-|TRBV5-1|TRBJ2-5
CASSFGGDIQETQYF
TGCGCCAGCAGCTTTGGGGGTGACATTCAAGAGACCCAGTACTTC
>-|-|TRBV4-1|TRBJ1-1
CASSPGLLRREGNTEAFF
TGCGCCAGCAGCCCGGGCCTCTTGAGGAGGGAGGGGAACACTGAAGCTTTCTTT
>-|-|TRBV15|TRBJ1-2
CATSRGGTAVAQGYTF
TGTGCCACCAGCAGAGGCGGGACGGCGGTCGCTCAGGGCTACACCTTC
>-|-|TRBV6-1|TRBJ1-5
CASSWTGNQPQHF
TGTGCCAGCAGCTGGACGGGCAATCAGCCCCAGCATTTT
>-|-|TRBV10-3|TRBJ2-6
CAISESDARPGANVLTF
TGTGCCATCAGTGAGTCGGACGCCCGCCCGGGGGCCAACGTCCTGACTTTC
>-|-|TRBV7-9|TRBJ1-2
CATNEGAYGYTF
TGTGCCACCAACGAGGGAGCCTATGGCTACACCTTC
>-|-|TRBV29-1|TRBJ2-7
CSVEGGTGEGNEQYF
TGCAGCGTTGAAGGGGGAACGGGAGAGGGCAACGAGCAGTACTTC
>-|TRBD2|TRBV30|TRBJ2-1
CAWSASGGQFF
TGTGCCTGGAGTGCCTCGGGAGGACAGTTCTTC